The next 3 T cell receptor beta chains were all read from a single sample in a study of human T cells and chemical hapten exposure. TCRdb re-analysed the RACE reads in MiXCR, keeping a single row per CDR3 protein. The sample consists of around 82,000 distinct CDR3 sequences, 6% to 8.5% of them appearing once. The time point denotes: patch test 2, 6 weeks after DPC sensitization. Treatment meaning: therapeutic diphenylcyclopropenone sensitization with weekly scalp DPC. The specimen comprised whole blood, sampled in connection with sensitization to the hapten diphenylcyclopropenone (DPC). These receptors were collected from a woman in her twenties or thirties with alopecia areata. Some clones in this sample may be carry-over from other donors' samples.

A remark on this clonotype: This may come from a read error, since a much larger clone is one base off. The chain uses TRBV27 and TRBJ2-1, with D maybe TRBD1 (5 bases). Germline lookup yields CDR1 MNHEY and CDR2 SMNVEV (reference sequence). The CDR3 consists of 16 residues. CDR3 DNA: TGTGTCAGCAGTTTATGGGGCCCGTCGGCATACAATGAGCAGTTCTTC. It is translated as CVSSLWGPSAYNEQFF.

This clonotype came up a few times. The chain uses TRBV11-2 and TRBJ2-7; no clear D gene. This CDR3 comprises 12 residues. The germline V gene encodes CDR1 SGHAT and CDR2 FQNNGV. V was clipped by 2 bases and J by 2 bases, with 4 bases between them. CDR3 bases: TGTGCCAGCAGCTTACCAACCTACGAGCAGTACTTC. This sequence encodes CASSLPTYEQYF.

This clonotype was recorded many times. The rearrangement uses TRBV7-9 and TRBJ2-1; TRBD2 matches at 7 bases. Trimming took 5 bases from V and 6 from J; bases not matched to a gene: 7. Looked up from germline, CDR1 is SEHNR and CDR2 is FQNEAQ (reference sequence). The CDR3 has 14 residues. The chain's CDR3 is CASSPGRATNEQFF. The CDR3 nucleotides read TGTGCCAGCAGCCCGGGGAGGGCTACCAATGAGCAGTTCTTC.